A selection of T cell receptor beta chains follows, all from one sample in a study of tissue T cells after allogeneic stem cell transplantation. Using immunoSEQ multiplex PCR, the repertoire was profiled, and TCRdb retains in-frame clones only, with some absent. The table shows just over 9,500 clones, with roughly 64% occurring only once. The specimen was tissue from the ileum, collected at autopsy. These receptors were obtained from a woman aged 18-55 years with breast cancer. CDR3s include the opening cysteine and the closing phenylalanine or tryptophan. A D gene is named only where the DNA matches it firmly. Expanded clones are given a class, and other clones once, few, many or no size at all.

cdr3_aa,cdr3_nt,j_call,clone_size,d_call,v_call
CASSEEGWDNEQFF,TGTGCCAGCAGTGAAGAGGGTTGGGACAATGAGCAGTTCTTC,TRBJ2-1,few,-,TRBV6-1
CASSRTGVNTEAFF,TGTGCCAGCAGCAGGACAGGAGTGAACACTGAAGCTTTCTTT,TRBJ1-1,-,TRBD1,TRBV7-8
CASSPLAGNQPQHF,TGTGCCAGCTCACCACTTGCAGGGAATCAGCCCCAGCATTTT,TRBJ1-5,few,-,TRBV18
CASSFVGGSYEQYF,TGTGCCAGCAGTTTTGTGGGAGGGTCCTACGAGCAGTACTTC,TRBJ2-7,-,TRBD2,TRBV6-2/TRBV6-3
CASSQVRQNTEAFF,TGCGCCAGCAGCCAAGTACGTCAGAACACTGAAGCTTTCTTT,TRBJ1-1,few,-,TRBV4-3
CASSLKGEGNQPQHF,TGTGCCAGCAGCTTAAAGGGGGAGGGCAATCAGCCCCAGCATTTT,TRBJ1-5,few,-,TRBV7-9
CASSPCGANTGELFF,TGCGCCAGCAGTCCTTGCGGTGCGAACACCGGGGAGCTGTTTTTT,TRBJ2-2,-,-,TRBV23-1
CVRSLGFGLEANEKLFF,TGTGTCAGAAGCTTAGGTTTCGGCCTTGAGGCTAATGAAAAACTGTTTTTT,TRBJ1-4,once,-,TRBV7-5
CASSLEGHTEAFF,TGCGCCAGCAGCTTGGAGGGGCACACTGAAGCTTTCTTT,TRBJ1-1,-,-,TRBV5-1
CASSEEFWYEQYF,TGTGCCAGCAGTGAAGAGTTTTGGTACGAGCAGTACTTC,TRBJ2-7,-,-,TRBV6-1
CAWSGQHTEAFF,TGTGCCTGGAGCGGGCAGCACACTGAAGCTTTCTTT,TRBJ1-1,few,-,TRBV30
CASTRLAGDTQYF,TGTGCCAGCACCCGACTAGCGGGAGATACGCAGTATTTT,TRBJ2-3,once,TRBD2,TRBV18
CAWSVKGAETQYF,TGTGCCTGGAGTGTAAAGGGGGCAGAGACCCAGTACTTC,TRBJ2-5,-,TRBD1,TRBV30
CATSDRGLAGTFEQFF,TGTGCCACCAGTGACAGGGGACTAGCGGGAACATTTGAGCAGTTCTTC,TRBJ2-1,-,TRBD2,TRBV24-1
CASSGNGETQYF,TGTGCCAGCAGCGGGAATGGGGAGACCCAGTACTTC,TRBJ2-5,-,-,TRBV9
CASSQGNLGTLAYEQYF,TGTGCCAGCAGCCAAGGCAACTTGGGGACACTAGCCTACGAGCAGTACTTC,TRBJ2-7,-,-,TRBV3-1/TRBV3-2
CASSQGQLGEAFF,TGTGCCAGCAGTCAGGGACAGCTGGGTGAAGCTTTCTTT,TRBJ1-1,once,TRBD1,TRBV6-2/TRBV6-3
CASSPTGPFGHEQFF,TGTGCCAGCAGCCCAACCGGGCCATTTGGCCATGAGCAGTTCTTC,TRBJ2-1,-,-,TRBV7-6
CASSALGSSEQYF,TGTGCCAGCAGTGCACTAGGGTCCAGCGAGCAGTACTTC,TRBJ2-7,-,-,TRBV2
CASSQGQLAYEQYF,TGTGCCAGCAGCCAGGGACAGTTAGCCTACGAGCAGTACTTC,TRBJ2-7,few,TRBD1,TRBV5-5
CASSTADYTEAFF,TGTGCCAGCAGCACAGCAGATTACACTGAAGCTTTCTTT,TRBJ1-1,medium-sized,-,TRBV6-5
CASSYVSSYEQYF,TGTGCCAGCAGTTATGTTAGCTCCTACGAGCAGTACTTC,TRBJ2-7,few,-,TRBV6-2/TRBV6-3
CAISESTPARNTGELFF,TGTGCCATCAGTGAGTCGACTCCGGCGAGGAACACCGGGGAGCTGTTTTTT,TRBJ2-2,-,-,TRBV10-3
CASSQDVPDTPSNQPQHF,TGTGCCAGCAGCCAAGACGTCCCCGACACCCCTAGCAATCAGCCCCAGCATTTT,TRBJ1-5,-,-,TRBV4-2
CASLRDRAYNEQFF,TGTGCCAGCCTCCGGGACAGGGCCTACAATGAGCAGTTCTTC,TRBJ2-1,-,TRBD1,TRBV5-4
CASRGGTPKGEQYF,TGTGCCAGCAGGGGAGGGACTCCTAAGGGGGAGCAGTACTTC,TRBJ2-7,-,TRBD2,TRBV6-6
CASSPGAGNTIYF,TGTGCCAGCTCACCAGGGGCAGGAAACACCATATATTTT,TRBJ1-3,-,-,TRBV18
CASSSLLTDTQYF,TGTGCCAGCAGCTCATTGTTGACAGATACGCAGTATTTT,TRBJ2-3,-,-,TRBV7-2
CASSPLPPEPDTQYF,TGTGCCAGCAGTCCTTTGCCCCCGGAGCCAGATACGCAGTATTTT,TRBJ2-3,-,-,TRBV6-5
CASSPGSTDTQYF,TGTGCCAGCAGTCCGGGCAGCACAGATACGCAGTATTTT,TRBJ2-3,few,-,TRBV2
CASSQTGTSGRQFF,TGCGCCAGCAGCCAAACCGGGACTAGCGGGAGACAGTTCTTC,TRBJ2-1,once,TRBD2,TRBV4-1
CASSLGPPASYEQYF,TGTGCCAGCAGCCTGGGACCGCCGGCCTCCTACGAGCAGTACTTC,TRBJ2-7,-,-,TRBV7-9
CASSFRRSGGGTDTQYF,TGTGCCAGCAGCTTCCGACGATCGGGGGGAGGCACAGATACGCAGTATTTT,TRBJ2-3,-,TRBD2,TRBV5-4
CASSLEGTHGYGYTF,TGCGCCAGCAGCTTGGAAGGGACCCACGGCTATGGCTACACCTTC,TRBJ1-2,-,-,TRBV5-1
CATSRDQGEGETQYF,TGTGCCACCAGCAGAGATCAGGGGGAAGGAGAGACCCAGTACTTC,TRBJ2-5,few,TRBD1,TRBV15
CASSPFDREGNTIYF,TGTGCCAGCTCACCCTTCGACAGGGAAGGAAACACCATATATTTT,TRBJ1-3,-,TRBD1,TRBV18
CASSLRSSYNSPLHF,TGTGCCAGCAGTCTACGGAGCTCCTATAATTCACCCCTCCACTTT,TRBJ1-6,-,-,TRBV2